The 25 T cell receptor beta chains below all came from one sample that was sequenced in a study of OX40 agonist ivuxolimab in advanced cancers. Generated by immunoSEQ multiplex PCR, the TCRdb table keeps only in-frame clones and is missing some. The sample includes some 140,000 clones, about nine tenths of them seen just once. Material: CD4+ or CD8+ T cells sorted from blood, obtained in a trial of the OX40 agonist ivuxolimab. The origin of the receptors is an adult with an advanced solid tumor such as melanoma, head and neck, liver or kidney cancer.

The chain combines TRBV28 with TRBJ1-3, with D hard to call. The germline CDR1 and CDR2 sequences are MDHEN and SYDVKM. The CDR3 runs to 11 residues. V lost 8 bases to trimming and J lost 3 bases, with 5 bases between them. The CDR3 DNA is TGTGCCAGCGAAAGTGGAAACACCATATATTTT. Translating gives CASESGNTIYF.

The CDR3 region has the DNA TGTGCCAGCAGCCTACGTTACACAGATACGCAGTATTTT. Protein sequence: CASSLRYTDTQYF. The V and J genes are TRBV11-3 and TRBJ2-3, with D unclear. The CDR3 contains 13 residues. Germline assignment: CDR1 SGHNT and CDR2 YENEEA. Trimming removed 5 bases from V and 2 bases from J, with 8 bases in between.

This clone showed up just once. The CDR3 loop is CASSLAGDTQYF. CDR3 DNA: TGTGCCAGCAGTTTAGCGGGAGATACGCAGTATTTT. The V gene is TRBV28, the J gene TRBJ2-3, with D maybe TRBD2 (5 bases). V gave up 2 bases and J gave up 5 bases, with 5 bases separating them. This CDR3 has 12 residues. The germline gives CDR1 MDHEN, CDR2 SYDVKM.

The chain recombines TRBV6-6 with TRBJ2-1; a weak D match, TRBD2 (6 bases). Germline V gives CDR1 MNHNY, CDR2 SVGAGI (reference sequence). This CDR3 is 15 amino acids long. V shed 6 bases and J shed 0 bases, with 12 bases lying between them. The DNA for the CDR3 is TGTGCCAGCAGGATGGGGGGAGACTCCTACAATGAGCAGTTCTTC. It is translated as CASRMGGDSYNEQFF.

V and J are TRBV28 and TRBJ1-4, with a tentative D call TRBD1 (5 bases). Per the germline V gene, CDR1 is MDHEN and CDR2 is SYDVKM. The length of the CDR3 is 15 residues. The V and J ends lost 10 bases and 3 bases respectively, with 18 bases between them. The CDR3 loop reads CATRRMGQANEKLFF. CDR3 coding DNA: TGTGCCACCCGACGGATGGGGCAGGCTAATGAAAAACTGTTTTTT.

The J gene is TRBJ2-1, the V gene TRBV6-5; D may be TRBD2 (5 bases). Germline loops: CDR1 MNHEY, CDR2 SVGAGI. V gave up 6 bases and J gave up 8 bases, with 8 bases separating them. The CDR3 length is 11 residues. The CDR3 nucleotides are TGTGCCAGCAGCTTTAGCGATGAGCAGTTCTTC. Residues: CASSFSDEQFF.

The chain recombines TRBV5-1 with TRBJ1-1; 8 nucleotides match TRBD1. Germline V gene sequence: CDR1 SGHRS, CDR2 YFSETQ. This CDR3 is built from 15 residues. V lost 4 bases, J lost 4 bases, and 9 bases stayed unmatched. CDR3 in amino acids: CASSTGQGMGTEAFF. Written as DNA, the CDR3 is TGCGCCAGCAGCACAGGACAGGGAATGGGCACTGAAGCTTTCTTT. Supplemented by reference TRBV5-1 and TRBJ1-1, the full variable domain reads KAGVTQTPRYLIKTRGQQVTLSCSPISGHRSVSWYQQTPGQGLQFLFEYFSETQRNKGNFPGRFSGRQFSNSRSEMNVSTLELGDSALYLCASSTGQGMGTEAFFGQGTRLTVV.

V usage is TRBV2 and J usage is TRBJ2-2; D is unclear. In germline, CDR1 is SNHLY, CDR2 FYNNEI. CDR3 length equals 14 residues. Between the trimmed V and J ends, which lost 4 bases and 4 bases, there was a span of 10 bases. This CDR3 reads CASSAEFGTGELFF. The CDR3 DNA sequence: TGTGCCAGCAGTGCAGAGTTCGGCACCGGGGAGCTGTTTTTT.

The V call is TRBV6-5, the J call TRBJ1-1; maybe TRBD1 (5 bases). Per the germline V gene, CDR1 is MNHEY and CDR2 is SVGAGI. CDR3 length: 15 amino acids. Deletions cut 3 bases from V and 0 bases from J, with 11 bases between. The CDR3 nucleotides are TGTGCCAGCAGTTATACAGGCAGTATGAACACTGAAGCTTTCTTT. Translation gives CASSYTGSMNTEAFF.

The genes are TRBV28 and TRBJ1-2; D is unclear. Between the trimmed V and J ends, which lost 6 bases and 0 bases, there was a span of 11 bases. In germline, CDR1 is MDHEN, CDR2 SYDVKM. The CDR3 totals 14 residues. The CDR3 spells CASSPGGANYGYTF. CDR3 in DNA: TGTGCCAGCAGCCCCGGCGGGGCTAACTATGGCTACACCTTC.

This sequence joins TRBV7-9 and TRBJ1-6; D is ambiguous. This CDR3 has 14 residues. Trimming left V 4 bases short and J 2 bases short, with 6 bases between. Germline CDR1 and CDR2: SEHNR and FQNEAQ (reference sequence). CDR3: CASSSAPYNSPLHF. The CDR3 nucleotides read TGTGCCAGCAGCTCTGCGCCCTATAATTCACCCCTCCACTTT.

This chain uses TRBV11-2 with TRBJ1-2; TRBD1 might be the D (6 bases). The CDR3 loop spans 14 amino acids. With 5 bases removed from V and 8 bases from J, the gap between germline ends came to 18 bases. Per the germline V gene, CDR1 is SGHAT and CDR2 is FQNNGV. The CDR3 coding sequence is TGTGCCAGCAGCCAACCTACAGGGCGAAGGGGCTACACCTTC. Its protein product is CASSQPTGRRGYTF.

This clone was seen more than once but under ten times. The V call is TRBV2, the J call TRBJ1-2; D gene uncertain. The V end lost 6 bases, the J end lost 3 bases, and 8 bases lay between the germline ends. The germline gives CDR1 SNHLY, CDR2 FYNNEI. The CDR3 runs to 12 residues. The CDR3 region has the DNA TGTGCCAGCAGGGGGAGCGACTATGGCTACACCTTC. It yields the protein CASRGSDYGYTF.

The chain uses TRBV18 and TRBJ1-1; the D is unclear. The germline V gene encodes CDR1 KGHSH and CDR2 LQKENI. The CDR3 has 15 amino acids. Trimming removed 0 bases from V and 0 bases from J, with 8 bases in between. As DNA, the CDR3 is TGTGCCAGCTCACCACCGCCAGATATGAACACTGAAGCTTTCTTT. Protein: CASSPPPDMNTEAFF.

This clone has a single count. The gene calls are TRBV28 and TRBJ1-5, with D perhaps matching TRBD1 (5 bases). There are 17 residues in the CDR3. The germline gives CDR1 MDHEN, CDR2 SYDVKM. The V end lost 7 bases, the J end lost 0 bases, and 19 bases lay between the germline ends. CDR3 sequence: CASIFGGEQVSNQPQHF. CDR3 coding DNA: TGTGCCAGCATTTTCGGCGGGGAACAGGTTAGCAATCAGCCCCAGCATTTT. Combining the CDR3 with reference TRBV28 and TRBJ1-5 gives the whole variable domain DVKVTQSSRYLVKRTGEKVFLECVQDMDHENMFWYRQDPGLGLRLIYFSYDVKMKEKGDIPEGYSVSREKKERFSLILESASTNQTSMYLCASIFGGEQVSNQPQHFGDGTRLSIL.

As DNA, the CDR3 is TGTGCCAGCAGTTTAAACTACGAGCAGTACTTC. This codes for CASSLNYEQYF. The V call is TRBV28, the J call TRBJ2-5; D call uncertain. The better agreement between TRBJ2-7 and the DNA end casts doubt on the J call. Germline V gives CDR1 MDHEN, CDR2 SYDVKM. The length of the CDR3 is 11 residues.

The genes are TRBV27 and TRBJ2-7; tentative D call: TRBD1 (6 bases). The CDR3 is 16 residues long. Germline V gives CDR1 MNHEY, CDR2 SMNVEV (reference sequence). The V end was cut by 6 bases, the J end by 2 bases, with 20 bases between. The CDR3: CASRMTGQSYPYEQYF. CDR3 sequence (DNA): TGTGCCAGCAGAATGACGGGACAATCATACCCCTACGAGCAGTACTTC.

DNA of the CDR3: TGTGCCAGCAGCTTAGCCTTACTGAAGGACAGTTTCCCTAATGAAAAACTGTTTTTT. Encoded protein: CASSLALLKDSFPNEKLFF. The rearrangement uses TRBV7-6 and TRBJ1-4, with D possibly matching TRBD1 (6 bases). The length of the CDR3 is 19 residues. Germline V gives CDR1 SGHVS, CDR2 FNYEAQ. The germline V and J ends were trimmed by 0 bases and 3 bases, with 20 bases remaining between them.

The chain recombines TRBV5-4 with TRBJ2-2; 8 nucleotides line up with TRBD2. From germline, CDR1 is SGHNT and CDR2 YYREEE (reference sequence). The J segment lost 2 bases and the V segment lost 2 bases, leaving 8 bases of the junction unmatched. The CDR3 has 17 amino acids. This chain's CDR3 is CASSLSVGLANTGELFF. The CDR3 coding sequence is TGTGCCAGCAGCTTAAGCGTTGGACTAGCAAACACCGGGGAGCTGTTTTTT.

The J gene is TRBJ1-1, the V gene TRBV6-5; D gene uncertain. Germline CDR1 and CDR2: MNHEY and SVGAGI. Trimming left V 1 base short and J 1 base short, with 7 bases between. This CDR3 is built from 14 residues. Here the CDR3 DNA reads TGTGCCAGCAGTTACTGGTCGGGGAACACTGAAGCTTTCTTT. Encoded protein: CASSYWSGNTEAFF.

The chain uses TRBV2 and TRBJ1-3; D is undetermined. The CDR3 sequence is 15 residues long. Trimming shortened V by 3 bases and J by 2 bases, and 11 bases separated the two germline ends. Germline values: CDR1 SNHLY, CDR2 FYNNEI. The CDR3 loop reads CASSDGRSTGNTIYF. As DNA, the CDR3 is TGTGCCAGCAGTGACGGACGGTCTACTGGAAACACCATATATTTT. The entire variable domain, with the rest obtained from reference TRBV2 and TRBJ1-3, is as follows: EPEVTQTPSHQVTQMGQEVILRCVPISNHLYFYWYRQILGQKVEFLVSFYNNEISEKSEIFDDQFSVERPDGSNFTLKIRSTKLEDSAMYFCASSDGRSTGNTIYFGEGSWLTVV.

Written as DNA, the CDR3 is TGTGCCAGTCTTCACCTGGGGACATCGAACACTGAAGCTTTCTTT. Residues: CASLHLGTSNTEAFF. This chain uses TRBV19 with TRBJ1-1; the D gene is possibly TRBD1 (6 bases). The V end lost 8 bases, the J end lost 1 base, and 17 bases lay between the germline ends. Germline values: CDR1 LNHDA, CDR2 SQIVND (reference sequence). The CDR3 is 15 residues long.

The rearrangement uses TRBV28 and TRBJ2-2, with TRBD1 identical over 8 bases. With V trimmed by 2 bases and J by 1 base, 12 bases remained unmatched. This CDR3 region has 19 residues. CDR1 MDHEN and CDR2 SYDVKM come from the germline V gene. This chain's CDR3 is CASSLIPAGGSGNTGELFF. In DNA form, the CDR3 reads TGTGCCAGCAGTTTAATCCCCGCAGGGGGCAGTGGGAACACCGGGGAGCTGTTTTTT.

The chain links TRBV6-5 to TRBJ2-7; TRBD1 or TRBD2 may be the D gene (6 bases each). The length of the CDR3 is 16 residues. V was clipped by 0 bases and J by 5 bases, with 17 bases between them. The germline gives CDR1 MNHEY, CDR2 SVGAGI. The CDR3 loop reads CASSYSGGALVNEQYF. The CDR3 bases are TGTGCCAGCAGTTACTCGGGGGGCGCGTTGGTCAACGAGCAGTACTTC.

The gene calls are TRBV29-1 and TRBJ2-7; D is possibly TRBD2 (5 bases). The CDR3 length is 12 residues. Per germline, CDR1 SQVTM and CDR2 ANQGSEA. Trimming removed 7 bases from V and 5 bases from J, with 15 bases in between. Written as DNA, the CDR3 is TGCAGCGCCTCATCGGGGATCAACGAGCAGTACTTC. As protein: CSASSGINEQYF.